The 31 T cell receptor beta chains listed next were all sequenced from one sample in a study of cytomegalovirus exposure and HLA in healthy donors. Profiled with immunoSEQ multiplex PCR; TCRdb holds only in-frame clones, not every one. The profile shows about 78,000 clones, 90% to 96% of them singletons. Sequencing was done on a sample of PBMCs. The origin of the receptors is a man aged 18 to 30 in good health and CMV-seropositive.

CDR3 sequence: CASSREIEKLFF. The CDR3 DNA follows: TGTGCCAGCTCACGGGAGATAGAAAAACTGTTTTTT. V gene TRBV18 combines with J gene TRBJ1-4, with D uncertain. This CDR3 spans 12 amino acids. Between the trimmed V and J ends, which lost 4 bases and 8 bases, there was a span of 8 bases. Germline V gene data show CDR1 as KGHSH and CDR2 as LQKENI.

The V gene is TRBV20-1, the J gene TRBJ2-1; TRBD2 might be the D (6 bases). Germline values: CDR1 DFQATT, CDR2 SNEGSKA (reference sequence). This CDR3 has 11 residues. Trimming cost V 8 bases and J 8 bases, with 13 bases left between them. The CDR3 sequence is CSQEGEDEQFF. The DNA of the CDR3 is TGCAGTCAGGAGGGTGAGGATGAGCAGTTCTTC.

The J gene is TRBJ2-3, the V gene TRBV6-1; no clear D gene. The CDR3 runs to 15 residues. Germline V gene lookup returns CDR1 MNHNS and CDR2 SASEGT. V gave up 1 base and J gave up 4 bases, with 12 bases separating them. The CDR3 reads CASSEVVGSADTQYF. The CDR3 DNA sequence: TGTGCCAGCAGTGAAGTAGTCGGGTCTGCAGATACGCAGTATTTT.

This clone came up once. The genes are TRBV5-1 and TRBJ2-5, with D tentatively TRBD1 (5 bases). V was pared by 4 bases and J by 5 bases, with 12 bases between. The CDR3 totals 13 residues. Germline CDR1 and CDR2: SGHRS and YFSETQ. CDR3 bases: TGCGCCAGCAGCGGTGGGAAGGGGGAGACCCAGTACTTC. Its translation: CASSGGKGETQYF.

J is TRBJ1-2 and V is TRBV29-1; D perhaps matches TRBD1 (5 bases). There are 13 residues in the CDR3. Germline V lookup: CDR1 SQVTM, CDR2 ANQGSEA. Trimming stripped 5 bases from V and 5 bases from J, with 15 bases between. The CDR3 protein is CSVLTENAYGYTF. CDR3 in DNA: TGCAGCGTTCTGACAGAGAACGCGTATGGCTACACCTTC.

DNA of the CDR3: TGCAGCGTTGTTCATGGGACAGCAGTAGCCTACGAGCAGTACTTC. It is translated as CSVVHGTAVAYEQYF. The V call is TRBV29-1, the J call TRBJ2-7; 7 bases line up with TRBD1. This CDR3 region has 15 residues. V shed 4 bases and J 2 bases; nucleotides not matched to a gene: 11. Germline V gene sequence: CDR1 SQVTM, CDR2 ANQGSEA.

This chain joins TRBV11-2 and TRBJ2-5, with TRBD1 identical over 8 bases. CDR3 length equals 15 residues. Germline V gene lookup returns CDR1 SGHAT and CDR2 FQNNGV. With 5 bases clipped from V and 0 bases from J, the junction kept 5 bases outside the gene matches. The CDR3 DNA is TGTGCCAGCAGCGCAACAGGGGGGTACCAAGAGACCCAGTACTTC. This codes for CASSATGGYQETQYF.

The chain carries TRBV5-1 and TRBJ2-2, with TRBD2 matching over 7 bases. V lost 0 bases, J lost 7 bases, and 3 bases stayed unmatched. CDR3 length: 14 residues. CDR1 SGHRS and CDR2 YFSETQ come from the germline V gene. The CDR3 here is CASSLGREHGELFF. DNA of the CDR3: TGCGCCAGCAGCTTGGGGCGGGAGCACGGGGAGCTGTTTTTT. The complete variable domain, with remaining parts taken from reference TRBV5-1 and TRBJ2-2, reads KAGVTQTPRYLIKTRGQQVTLSCSPISGHRSVSWYQQTPGQGLQFLFEYFSETQRNKGNFPGRFSGRQFSNSRSEMNVSTLELGDSALYLCASSLGREHGELFFGEGSRLTVL.

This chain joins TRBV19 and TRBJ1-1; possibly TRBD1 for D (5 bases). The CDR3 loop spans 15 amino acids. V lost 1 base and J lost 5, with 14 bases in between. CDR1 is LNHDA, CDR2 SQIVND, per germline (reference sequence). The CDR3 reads CASSIGGTGVTEAFF. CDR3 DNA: TGTGCCAGTAGTATAGGAGGGACGGGGGTTACTGAAGCTTTCTTT.

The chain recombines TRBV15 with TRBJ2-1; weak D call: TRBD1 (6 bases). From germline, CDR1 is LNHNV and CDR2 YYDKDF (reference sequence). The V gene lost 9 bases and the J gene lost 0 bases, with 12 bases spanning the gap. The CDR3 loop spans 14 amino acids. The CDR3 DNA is TGTGCCACTATGGACAGAACCTCCTACAATGAGCAGTTCTTC. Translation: CATMDRTSYNEQFF. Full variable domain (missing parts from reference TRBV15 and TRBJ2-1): DAMVIQNPRYQVTQFGKPVTLSCSQTLNHNVMYWYQQKSSQAPKLLFHYYDKDFNNEADTPDNFQSRRPNTSFCFLDIRSPGLGDTAMYLCATMDRTSYNEQFFGPGTRLTVL.

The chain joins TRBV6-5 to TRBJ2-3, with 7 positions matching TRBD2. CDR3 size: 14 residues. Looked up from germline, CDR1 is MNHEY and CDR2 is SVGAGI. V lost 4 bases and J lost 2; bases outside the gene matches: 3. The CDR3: CASSWTSLTDTQYF. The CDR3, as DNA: TGTGCCAGCAGTTGGACTAGTCTCACAGATACGCAGTATTTT.

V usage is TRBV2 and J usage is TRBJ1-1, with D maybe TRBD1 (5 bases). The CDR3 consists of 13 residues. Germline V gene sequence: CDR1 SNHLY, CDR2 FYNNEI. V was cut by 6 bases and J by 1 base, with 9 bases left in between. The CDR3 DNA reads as TGTGCCAGCAGCGCACAGGAGAACACTGAAGCTTTCTTT. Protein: CASSAQENTEAFF.

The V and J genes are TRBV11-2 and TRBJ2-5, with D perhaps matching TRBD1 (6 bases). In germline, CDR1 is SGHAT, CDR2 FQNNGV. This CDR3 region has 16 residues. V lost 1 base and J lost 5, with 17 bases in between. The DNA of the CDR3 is TGTGCCAGCAGCTTAGGGGTGACAGGCTACGGTGAGACCCAGTACTTC. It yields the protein CASSLGVTGYGETQYF.

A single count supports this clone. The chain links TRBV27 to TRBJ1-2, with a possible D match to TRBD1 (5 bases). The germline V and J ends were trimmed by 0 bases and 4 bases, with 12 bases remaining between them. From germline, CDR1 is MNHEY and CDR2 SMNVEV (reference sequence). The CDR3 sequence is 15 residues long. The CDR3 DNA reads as TGTGCCAGCAGTTTATCCCAGGGCAACTTCTATGGCTACACCTTC. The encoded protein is CASSLSQGNFYGYTF.

The CDR3 sequence is CAISEFPLDEQYF. CDR3 in DNA: TGTGCCATCAGTGAGTTCCCCCTCGACGAGCAGTACTTC. The J gene is TRBJ2-7, the V gene TRBV10-3; D is undetermined. The length of the CDR3 is 13 residues. The germline CDR1 and CDR2 sequences are ENHRY and SYGVKD. Trimming stripped 1 base from V and 5 bases from J, with 9 bases between.

CDR3 sequence reads: CASSTGTAFSPDTQYF. DNA for the CDR3: TGTGCCAGCAGTACCGGGACAGCTTTCTCCCCAGATACGCAGTATTTT. The V gene is TRBV27, the J gene TRBJ2-3; 7 positions agree with TRBD1. Germline loops: CDR1 MNHEY, CDR2 SMNVEV (reference sequence). The CDR3 runs to 16 residues. The V and J ends lost 5 bases and 4 bases, in that order; junction bases with no gene match: 12.

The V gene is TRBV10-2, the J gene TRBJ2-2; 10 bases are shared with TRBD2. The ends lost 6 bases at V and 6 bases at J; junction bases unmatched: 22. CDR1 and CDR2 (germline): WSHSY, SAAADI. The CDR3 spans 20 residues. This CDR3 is CASRNRGHALAGVRAGELFF. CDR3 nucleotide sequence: TGCGCCAGCAGAAACAGGGGACATGCCCTAGCGGGAGTGAGGGCCGGGGAGCTGTTTTTT.

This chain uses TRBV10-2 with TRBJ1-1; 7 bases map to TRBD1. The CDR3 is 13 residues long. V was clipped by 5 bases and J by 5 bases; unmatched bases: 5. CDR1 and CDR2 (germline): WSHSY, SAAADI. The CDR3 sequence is CASSTGEGTEAFF. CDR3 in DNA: TGCGCCAGCAGTACAGGGGAAGGAACTGAAGCTTTCTTT.

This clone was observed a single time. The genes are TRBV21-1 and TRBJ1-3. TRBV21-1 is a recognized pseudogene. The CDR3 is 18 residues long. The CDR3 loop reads CASSKVGGFMAYGNTIYF. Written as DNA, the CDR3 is TGTGCCAGCAGCAAAGTCGGGGGTTTTATGGCGTATGGAAACACCATATATTTT.

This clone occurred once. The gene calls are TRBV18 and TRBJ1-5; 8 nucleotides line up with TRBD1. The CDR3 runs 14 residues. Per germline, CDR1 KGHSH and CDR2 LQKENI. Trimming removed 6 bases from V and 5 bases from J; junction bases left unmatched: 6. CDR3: CASSPTGADQPQHF. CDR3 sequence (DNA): TGTGCCAGCTCCCCGACAGGGGCCGATCAGCCCCAGCATTTT.

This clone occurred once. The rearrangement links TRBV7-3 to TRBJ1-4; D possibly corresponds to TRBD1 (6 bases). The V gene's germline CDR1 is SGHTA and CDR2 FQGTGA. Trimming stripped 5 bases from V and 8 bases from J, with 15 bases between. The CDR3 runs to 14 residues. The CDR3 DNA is TGTGCCAGCAGCCCTTTTGACAGGCCGGAAAAACTGTTTTTT. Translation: CASSPFDRPEKLFF.

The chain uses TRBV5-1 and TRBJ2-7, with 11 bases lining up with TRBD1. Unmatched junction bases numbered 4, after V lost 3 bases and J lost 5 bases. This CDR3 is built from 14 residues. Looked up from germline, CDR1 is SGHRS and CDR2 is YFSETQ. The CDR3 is CASSWDRGSHEQYF. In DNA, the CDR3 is TGCGCCAGCAGCTGGGACAGGGGGTCGCACGAGCAGTACTTC.

In DNA form, the CDR3 reads TGTGCCAGCAGCTTTGGGACAGGTGCCCGATTAAGCTACACCTTC. This encodes CASSFGTGARLSYTF. V usage is TRBV11-2 and J usage is TRBJ1-2, with 8 bases fitting TRBD1. Losses at the gene ends were 3 bases for V and 9 bases for J; bases not matched to a gene: 12. The CDR3 consists of 15 residues. From germline, CDR1 is SGHAT and CDR2 FQNNGV.

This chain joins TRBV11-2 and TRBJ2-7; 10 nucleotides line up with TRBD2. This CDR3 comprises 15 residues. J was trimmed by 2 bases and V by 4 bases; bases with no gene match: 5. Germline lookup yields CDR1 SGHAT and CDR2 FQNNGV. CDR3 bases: TGTGCCAGCAGCTGGGGGACTAGCGTGACCTACGAGCAGTACTTC. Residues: CASSWGTSVTYEQYF.

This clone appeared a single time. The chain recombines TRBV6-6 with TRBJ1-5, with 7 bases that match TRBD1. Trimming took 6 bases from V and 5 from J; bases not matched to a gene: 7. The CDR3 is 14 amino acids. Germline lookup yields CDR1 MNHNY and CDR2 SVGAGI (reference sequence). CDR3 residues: CASSHRGLDQPQHF. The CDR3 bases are TGTGCCAGCAGCCACAGGGGTCTGGATCAGCCCCAGCATTTT.

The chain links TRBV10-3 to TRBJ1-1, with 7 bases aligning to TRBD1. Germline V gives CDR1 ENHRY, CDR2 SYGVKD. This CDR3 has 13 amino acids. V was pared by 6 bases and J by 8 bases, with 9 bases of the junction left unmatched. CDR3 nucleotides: TGTGCCATCAGGCAAGGGGGCGGAGGAGAAGCTTTCTTT. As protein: CAIRQGGGGEAFF.

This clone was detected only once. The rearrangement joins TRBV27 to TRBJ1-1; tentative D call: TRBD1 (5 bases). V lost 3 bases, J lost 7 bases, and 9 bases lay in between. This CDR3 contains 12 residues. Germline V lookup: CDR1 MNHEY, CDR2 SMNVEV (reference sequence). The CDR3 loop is CASSLGGNEAFF. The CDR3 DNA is TGTGCCAGCAGTTTGGGGGGGAATGAAGCTTTCTTT.

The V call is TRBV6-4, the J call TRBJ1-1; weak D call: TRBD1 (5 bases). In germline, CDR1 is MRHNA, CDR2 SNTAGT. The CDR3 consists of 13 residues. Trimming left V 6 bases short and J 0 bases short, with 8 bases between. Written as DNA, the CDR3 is TGTGCCAGCAGGCGGGGCATGAACACTGAAGCTTTCTTT. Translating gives CASRRGMNTEAFF.

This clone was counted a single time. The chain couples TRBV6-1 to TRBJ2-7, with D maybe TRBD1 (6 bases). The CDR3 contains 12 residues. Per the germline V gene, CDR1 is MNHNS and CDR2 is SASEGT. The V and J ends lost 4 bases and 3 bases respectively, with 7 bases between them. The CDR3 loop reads CASSGDIYEQYF. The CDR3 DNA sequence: TGTGCCAGCAGTGGGGACATCTACGAGCAGTACTTC.

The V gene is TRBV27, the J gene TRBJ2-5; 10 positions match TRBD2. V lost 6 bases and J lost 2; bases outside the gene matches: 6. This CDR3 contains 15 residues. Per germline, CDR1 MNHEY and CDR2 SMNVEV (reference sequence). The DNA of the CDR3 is TGTGCCAGCAGCCCCGGACTAGCGGAACAAGAGACCCAGTACTTC. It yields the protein CASSPGLAEQETQYF.

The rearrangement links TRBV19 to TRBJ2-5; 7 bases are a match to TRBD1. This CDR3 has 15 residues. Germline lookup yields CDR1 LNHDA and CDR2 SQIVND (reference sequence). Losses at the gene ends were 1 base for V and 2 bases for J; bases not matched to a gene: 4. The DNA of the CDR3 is TGTGCCAGTAGTATAGGACAGGGTAGACAAGAGACCCAGTACTTC. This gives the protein CASSIGQGRQETQYF.